The 10 T cell receptor beta chains given below trace back to one sample, sequenced in a study of tumor and adjacent non-tumor tissue in lung cancer. The library came from three nested PCR rounds adapted from ARM-PCR protocols. Via MiXCR, TCRdb re-called the multiplex PCR reads, giving one row per CDR3 protein. The sample yields about 110,000 distinct CDR3 sequences, about 80% seen once. The template was RNA from unsorted bulk tissue. Source material: lung tumor tissue. These TCRs come from a man between 65 and 85 years old with non-small cell lung cancer.

About this clonotype itself: A read error may account for a junction end that differs from germline. The CDR3 DNA follows: TGCACCGTTGAAGCGGCTAAGGGCAATGAGCAGTTCTTC. Translation gives CTVEAAKGNEQFF. This sequence joins TRBV29-1 and TRBJ2-1; the D gene is possibly TRBD2 (5 bases). The CDR3 is 13 residues long. The germline CDR1 and CDR2 sequences are SQVTM and ANQGSEA.

In regard to this clonotype: A much larger clone sits a single nucleotide away, making a read error possible. The chain combines TRBV20-1 with TRBJ1-6; 7 bases agree with TRBD1. Germline trimming cut 7 bases from V and 9 bases from J; bases unmatched to any gene: 15. Germline CDR1 is DFQATT and CDR2 is SNEGSKA (reference sequence). This CDR3 comprises 15 residues. CDR3 loop: CSVKTGTGAGSPLHF. DNA for the CDR3: TGCAGTGTTAAAACGGGCACAGGGGCGGGTTCACCCCTCCACTTT.

This clonotype was counted a single time. The chain uses TRBV10-2 and TRBJ1-5; the D is unclear. Germline-derived CDR1 and CDR2 are WSHSY and SAAADI. The CDR3 is 16 residues long. V was trimmed by 9 bases and J by 3 bases, leaving 21 bases between them. The CDR3 is CARKTDKGDNNQPQHF. CDR3 DNA sequence: TGCGCCAGGAAAACCGACAAGGGTGATAACAATCAGCCCCAGCATTTT.

In regard to this clonotype: A junction boundary mismatches the germline segment, possibly from a read error. This chain joins TRBV19 and TRBJ2-2; perhaps TRBD2 as D (6 bases). CDR1 and CDR2 from the germline V gene are LNHDA and SQIVND (reference sequence). This CDR3 has 15 amino acids. This CDR3 reads CASSMGLGRTGKLFF. DNA of the CDR3: TGTGCCAGTAGTATGGGCCTAGGGAGGACCGGGAAGCTGTTTTTT.

As to this clonotype: An end of the junction differs from the germline gene, which may be a read error. The V call is TRBV4-1, the J call TRBJ2-7; 7 bases align to TRBD1. Germline V gives CDR1 MGHRA, CDR2 YSYEKL. The length of the CDR3 is 16 residues. CDR3 protein: CASSEDEGRGSYEQYF. In nucleotides, the CDR3 is TGCGCCAGCAGCGAAGATGAAGGCAGGGGGTCATACGAGCAGTACTTC.

This clonotype has a count of ten or more. The chain couples TRBV27 to TRBJ2-1; 8 nucleotides agree with TRBD2. Germline CDR1 reads MNHEY; CDR2 reads SMNVEV (reference sequence). The ends lost 1 base at V and 9 bases at J; junction bases unmatched: 11. CDR3 size: 16 residues. The CDR3 sequence is CASSLFPQSREGEQFF. For the CDR3, the DNA is TGTGCCAGCAGTTTATTCCCCCAATCCCGGGAGGGTGAGCAGTTCTTC.

In regard to this clonotype: The CDR3 carries no conserved terminal phenylalanine or tryptophan, so it likely arises from a read error. The V and J genes are TRBV6-6 and TRBJ1-5, with D maybe TRBD1 (5 bases). Germline V CDR1 and CDR2: MNHNY, SVGAGI (reference sequence). This CDR3 contains 16 residues. V was trimmed by 5 bases and J by 3 bases, leaving 17 bases between them. The DNA for the CDR3 is TGTGCCAGCAGTCCCGGAGGGGTTACAAACAATCAGCCCCAGCATTTA. Translating it yields CASSPGGVTNNQPQHL.

The chain is built from TRBV6-5 and TRBJ1-1; the D is unclear. Germline values: CDR1 MNHEY, CDR2 SVGAGI. V was trimmed by 2 bases and J by 13 bases, leaving 20 bases between them. The CDR3 is 14 amino acids. Written as DNA, the CDR3 is TGTGCCAGCAGTTACAGCGCCGCGAGGACTGACGTTTTCTTT. Translation gives CASSYSAARTDVFF.

To note about this clonotype: This CDR3 is missing its conserved last phenylalanine or tryptophan, likely due to a read error. The CDR3 is CASSHLRGGFEQFL. CDR3 nucleotides: TGCGCCAGCAGCCACCTCCGGGGGGGCTTTGAGCAGTTCCTC. The rearrangement joins TRBV10-1 to TRBJ2-1; 8 bases fit TRBD2. Germline V gene lookup returns CDR1 WNHNN and CDR2 SYGVQD (reference sequence). This CDR3 comprises 14 residues. V shed 6 bases, J shed 9 bases, and the junction held 10 bases outside the gene matches.

Note on this clonotype: This CDR3 fails to terminate in the conserved phenylalanine or tryptophan, so it likely reflects a read error. The chain carries TRBV29-1 and TRBJ2-5; D ambiguous. Germline V gene sequence: CDR1 SQVTM, CDR2 ANQGSEA. V lost 5 bases and J lost 5, with 9 bases in between. This CDR3 has 11 amino acids. CDR3 sequence: CSVKRWETQYS. The CDR3 DNA sequence: TGCAGCGTTAAACGCTGGGAGACCCAGTACTCC.